The T cell receptor beta chain described here comes from a study of blood T cell repertoires in COVID-19. As for the study in general: Sample material is recorded as cDNA or gDNA derived from T cells, B-cell-depleted T cells, or PBMCs.

The data were produced by immunoSEQ multiplex PCR, yet TCRdb's version contains in-frame clones alone and is incomplete. The profile shows tens of thousands of clones, approximately 85% of them singletons. Germline V gene sequence: CDR1 WSHSY, CDR2 SAAADI. V lost 10 bases, J lost 2 bases, and 15 bases stayed unmatched. CDR3 length: 17 residues. Sequencing was performed on peripheral blood. This chain joins TRBV10-2 and TRBJ2-3, with 10 bases lining up with TRBD2. The sequence came from a human donor with acute or convalescent COVID-19. The donor label of this sample is uncertain. This CDR3 reads CAISTPGLAEFTDTQYF. For the CDR3, the DNA is TGCGCCATCTCGACGCCTGGACTAGCGGAGTTCACAGATACGCAGTATTTT.